These T cell receptor beta chains were read from a single sample in a study. Using its own MiXCR run on the RT-PCR reads, TCRdb lists one record per CDR3 protein. This sample has almost 700,000 distinct CDR3 sequences, with 14% found just once. Sequences were obtained from memory CD4+ T cells from blood. All receptors come from a female donor in good health, serving as a healthy control. CDR3s include the opening cysteine and the closing phenylalanine or tryptophan. The D gene is left open where the match is weak. Not every row has a clone size; where given, it reads once, few, many or a size class.

>TRBJ2-2|TRBD2|TRBV20-1|-
TGCAGTGCTAGAGATATCCGGACTAGCGGGAAGAACACCGGGGAGCTGTTTTTT
CSARDIRTSGKNTGELFF
>TRBJ1-1|-|TRBV20-1|few
TGCGCTCTAAATCGGGCGGGACGGGATGCTTTCTTT
CALNRAGRDAFF
>TRBJ2-3|TRBD1|TRBV6-6|many
TGTGCCAGCAGGGGACAGGGGCGCGCCGGGGGAGATACGCAGTATTTT
CASRGQGRAGGDTQYF
>TRBJ1-2|-|TRBV3-1|-
TGTGCCAGCAGCCAAACAGGTTTAGGCTACACCTTC
CASSQTGLGYTF
>TRBJ1-2|-|TRBV12-3/TRBV12-4|-
TGTGCCAGCAGTCCAGACATATCCTATGGCTACACCTTC
CASSPDISYGYTF
>TRBJ2-7|-|TRBV4-2|many
TGTGCCAGCAGCCCCCCAGTGGCAGACTCCTACGAGCAGTACTTC
CASSPPVADSYEQYF
>TRBJ2-4|TRBD2|TRBV28|-
TGTGCCAGCAGCGGAGCGGGGGGGACCAAAAACATTCAGTACTTC
CASSGAGGTKNIQYF
>TRBJ1-1|-|TRBV20-1|few
TGCAGTGCTTACCAAGGAGGGGGGGGGATGACTGAAGCTTTCTTT
CSAYQGGGGMTEAFF
>TRBJ2-3|-|TRBV4-3|-
TGCGCCAGCAGCCAAGAAGAGGCGGGCTACGGAGATACGCAGTATTTT
CASSQEEAGYGDTQYF
>TRBJ2-1|-|TRBV3-2|-
TGTGCCAGCAGCCAAGTGAGGGACAGGGGGTGTGAGCAGTTCTTC
CASSQVRDRGCEQFF